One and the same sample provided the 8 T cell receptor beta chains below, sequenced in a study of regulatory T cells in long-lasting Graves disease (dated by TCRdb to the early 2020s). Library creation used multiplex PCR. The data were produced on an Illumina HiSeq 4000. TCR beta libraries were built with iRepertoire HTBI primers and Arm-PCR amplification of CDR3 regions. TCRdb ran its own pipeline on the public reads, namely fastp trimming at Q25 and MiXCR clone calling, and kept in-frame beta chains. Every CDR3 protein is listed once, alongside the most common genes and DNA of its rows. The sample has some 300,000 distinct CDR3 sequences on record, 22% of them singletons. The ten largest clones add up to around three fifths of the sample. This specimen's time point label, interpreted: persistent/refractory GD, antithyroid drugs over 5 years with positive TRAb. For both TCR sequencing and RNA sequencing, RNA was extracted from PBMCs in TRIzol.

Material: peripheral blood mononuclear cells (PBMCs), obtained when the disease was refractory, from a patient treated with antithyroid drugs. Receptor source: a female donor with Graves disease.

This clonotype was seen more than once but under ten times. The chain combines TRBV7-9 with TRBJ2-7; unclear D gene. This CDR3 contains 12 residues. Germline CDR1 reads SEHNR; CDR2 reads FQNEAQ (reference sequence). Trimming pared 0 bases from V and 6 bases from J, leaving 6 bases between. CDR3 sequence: CASSLALTEQYF. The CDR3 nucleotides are TGTGCCAGCAGCTTAGCGCTTACCGAGCAGTACTTC. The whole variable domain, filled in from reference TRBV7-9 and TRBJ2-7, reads DTGVSQNPRHKITKRGQNVTFRCDPISEHNRLYWYRQTLGQGPEFLTYFQNEAQLEKSRLLSDRFSAERPKGSFSTLEIQRTEQGDSAMYLCASSLALTEQYFGPGTRLTVT.

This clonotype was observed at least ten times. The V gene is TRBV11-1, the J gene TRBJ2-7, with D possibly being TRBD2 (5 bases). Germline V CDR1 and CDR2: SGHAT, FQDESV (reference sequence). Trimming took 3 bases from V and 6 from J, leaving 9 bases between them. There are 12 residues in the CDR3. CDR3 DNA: TGTGCCAGCAGCTTCGAACTAGGCGAGCAGTACTTC. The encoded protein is CASSFELGEQYF. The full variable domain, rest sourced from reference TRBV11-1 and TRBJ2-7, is EAEVAQSPRYKITEKSQAVAFWCDPISGHATLYWYRQILGQGPELLVQFQDESVVDDSQLPKDRFSAERLKGVDSTLKIQPAELGDSAMYLCASSFELGEQYFGPGTRLTVT.

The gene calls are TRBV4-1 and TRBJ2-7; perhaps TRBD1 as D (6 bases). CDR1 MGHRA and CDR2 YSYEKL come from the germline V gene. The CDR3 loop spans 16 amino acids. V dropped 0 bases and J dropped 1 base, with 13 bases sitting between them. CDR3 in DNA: TGCGCCAGCAGCCAAGAGTCACAGGGACGGTCCTACGAGCAGTACTTC. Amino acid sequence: CASSQESQGRSYEQYF.

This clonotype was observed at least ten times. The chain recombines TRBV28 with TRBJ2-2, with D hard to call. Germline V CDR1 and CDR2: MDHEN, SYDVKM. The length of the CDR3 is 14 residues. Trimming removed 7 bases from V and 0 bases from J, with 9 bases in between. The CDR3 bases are TGTGCCAGCACGCAGTCGACGAACACCGGGGAGCTGTTTTTT. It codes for CASTQSTNTGELFF.

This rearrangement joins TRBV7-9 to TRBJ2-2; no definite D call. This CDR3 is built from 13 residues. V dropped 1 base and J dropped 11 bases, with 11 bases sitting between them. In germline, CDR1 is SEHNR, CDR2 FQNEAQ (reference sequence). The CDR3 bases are TGTGCCAGCAGCTTAGACAGATTACAAGAGCTGTTTTTT. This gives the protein CASSLDRLQELFF.

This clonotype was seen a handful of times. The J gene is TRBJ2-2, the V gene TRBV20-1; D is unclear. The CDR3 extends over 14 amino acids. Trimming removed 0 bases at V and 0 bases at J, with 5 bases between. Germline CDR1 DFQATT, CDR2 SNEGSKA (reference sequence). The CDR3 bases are TGCAGTGCTAGAGATCCCGCGAACACCGGGGAGCTGTTTTTT. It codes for CSARDPANTGELFF.

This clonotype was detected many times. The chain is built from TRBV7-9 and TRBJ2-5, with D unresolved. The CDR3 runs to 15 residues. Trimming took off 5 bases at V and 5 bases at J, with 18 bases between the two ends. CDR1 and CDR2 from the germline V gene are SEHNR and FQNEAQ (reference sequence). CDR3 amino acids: CASSEPDPWRETQYF. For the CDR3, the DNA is TGTGCCAGCAGCGAACCAGACCCTTGGCGGGAGACCCAGTACTTC.

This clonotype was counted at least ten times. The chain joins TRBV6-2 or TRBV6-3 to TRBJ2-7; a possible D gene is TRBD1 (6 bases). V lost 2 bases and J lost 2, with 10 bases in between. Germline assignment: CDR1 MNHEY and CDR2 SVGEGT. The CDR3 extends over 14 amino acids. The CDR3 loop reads CASSYPPGAYEQYF. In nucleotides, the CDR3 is TGTGCCAGCAGTTACCCTCCAGGGGCCTACGAGCAGTACTTC.